These 11 T cell receptor beta chains were all obtained from the same sample, sequenced in a study of cytomegalovirus exposure and HLA in healthy donors. It was with 60 Vbeta and 13 Jbeta primers that the PCR ran. Clones were sequenced by immunoSEQ multiplex PCR, and TCRdb holds only the in-frame ones, with some missing. This table holds 150,000 to 200,000 clones, 78% found once. The material sequenced was PBMCs. The receptors originated from a woman younger than 45 in good health and CMV-seropositive.

The V gene is TRBV4-3, the J gene TRBJ2-7, with 9 positions matching TRBD2. In germline, CDR1 is LGHNA, CDR2 YSLEER. The CDR3 is 15 residues long. V was pared by 3 bases and J by 0 bases, with 3 bases of the junction left unmatched. The CDR3 here is CASSHRLADSYEQYF. The CDR3 bases are TGCGCCAGCAGCCACCGACTAGCGGACTCCTACGAGCAGTACTTC.

This chain connects TRBV29-1 to TRBJ2-5; the D is unclear. Per the germline V gene, CDR1 is SQVTM and CDR2 is ANQGSEA. With 4 bases removed from V and 3 bases from J, the gap between germline ends came to 12 bases. This CDR3 has 13 residues. This CDR3 reads CSVGARIEETQYF. The CDR3 bases are TGCAGCGTTGGGGCCAGGATTGAAGAGACCCAGTACTTC.

CDR3 coding DNA: TGTGCCAGCAGCCCTCGGACTAGCACAGATACGCAGTATTTT. Translation gives CASSPRTSTDTQYF. The chain is built from TRBV11-3 and TRBJ2-3, with a possible D match to TRBD2 (5 bases). CDR1 and CDR2 (germline): SGHNT, YENEEA. Trimming pared 5 bases from V and 0 bases from J, leaving 9 bases between. The length of the CDR3 is 14 residues.

The rearrangement links TRBV6-5 to TRBJ1-1; maybe TRBD1 (5 bases). The germline V gene encodes CDR1 MNHEY and CDR2 SVGAGI. Between the trimmed V and J ends, which lost 6 bases and 4 bases, there was a span of 12 bases. The CDR3 length is 13 residues. Written as DNA, the CDR3 is TGTGCCAGCAGCCGCGGGGGGGGCACTGAAGCTTTCTTT. Translating it yields CASSRGGGTEAFF.

This chain uses TRBV30 with TRBJ2-7, with TRBD1 as a possible D gene (7 bases). The CDR3 totals 12 residues. Trimming pared 0 bases from V and 7 bases from J, leaving 10 bases between. The germline V gene has CDR1 GTSNPN and CDR2 SVGIG (reference sequence). The CDR3 DNA sequence: TGTGCCTGGAGTGTACCAGGGGGGGAGCAGTACTTC. This gives the protein CAWSVPGGEQYF.

V gene TRBV7-9 combines with J gene TRBJ2-2, with 14 bases that match TRBD2. The CDR3 totals 16 residues. V lost 0 bases and J lost 10; bases outside the gene matches: 4. CDR1 and CDR2 from the germline V gene are SEHNR and FQNEAQ (reference sequence). The CDR3 DNA reads TGTGCCAGCAGCTTAGCGGGACTAGCGGGAGCAGAGGAGCTGTTTTTT. It specifies CASSLAGLAGAEELFF.

This CDR3 reads CATSRDPGTYEQYF. The CDR3 DNA reads TGTGCCACCAGCAGAGATCCCGGTACCTACGAGCAGTACTTC. V gene TRBV15 combines with J gene TRBJ2-7, with no clear D. This CDR3 is 14 amino acids long. Trimming cost V 0 bases and J 2 bases, with 8 bases left between them. Germline CDR1 and CDR2: LNHNV and YYDKDF (reference sequence).

V gene TRBV5-4 combines with J gene TRBJ1-1, with D tentatively TRBD1 (6 bases). The CDR3 length is 15 residues. Germline lookup yields CDR1 SGHNT and CDR2 YYREEE (reference sequence). Trimming removed 2 bases from V and 0 bases from J, with 11 bases in between. For the CDR3, the DNA is TGTGCCAGCAGCTTTCTGGACAGACTGAACACTGAAGCTTTCTTT. Amino acids: CASSFLDRLNTEAFF.

V is TRBV28 and J is TRBJ1-3; D might be TRBD1 (6 bases). CDR3 length equals 16 residues. Germline V gene sequence: CDR1 MDHEN, CDR2 SYDVKM. V was cut by 5 bases and J by 0 bases, with 14 bases left in between. In DNA form, the CDR3 reads TGTGCCAGCAGTCCCCTGGACAGTTTCTCTGGAAACACCATATATTTT. It encodes CASSPLDSFSGNTIYF.

This clone appeared a single time. The CDR3 coding sequence is TGTGCCATCAGTGACAGGGACAATGAGCAGTTCTTC. Amino acids: CAISDRDNEQFF. This chain connects TRBV10-3 to TRBJ2-1; a weak D match, TRBD1 (5 bases). The CDR3 covers 12 residues. Germline CDR1 is ENHRY and CDR2 is SYGVKD. The V end lost 3 bases, the J end lost 5 bases, and 5 bases lay between the germline ends.

The CDR3 loop is CASSLYGDIENSYEQYF. The DNA of the CDR3 is TGTGCCAGCAGCTTATACGGGGACATAGAAAACTCCTACGAGCAGTACTTC. The chain couples TRBV7-2 to TRBJ2-5; D is perhaps TRBD1 (6 bases). The J call may be in error: the DNA end matches TRBJ2-7 better. Germline V CDR1 and CDR2: SGHTA, FQGNSA. This CDR3 has 17 residues.